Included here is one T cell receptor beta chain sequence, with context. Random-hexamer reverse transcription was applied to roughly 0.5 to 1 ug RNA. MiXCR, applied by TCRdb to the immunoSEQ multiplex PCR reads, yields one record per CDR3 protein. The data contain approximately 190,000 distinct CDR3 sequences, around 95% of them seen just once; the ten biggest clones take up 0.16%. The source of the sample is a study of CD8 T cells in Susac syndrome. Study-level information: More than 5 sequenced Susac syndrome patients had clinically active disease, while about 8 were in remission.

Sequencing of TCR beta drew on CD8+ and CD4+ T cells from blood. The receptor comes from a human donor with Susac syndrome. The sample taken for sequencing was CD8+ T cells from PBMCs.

Here the CDR3 DNA reads TGTGCCAGCAGCTTAAAGGGGGTAGAATTTTCACCCCTCCACTTT. Translating gives CASSLKGVEFSPLHF. V usage is TRBV11-2 and J usage is TRBJ1-6, with a possible D match to TRBD1 (6 bases). The CDR3 is 15 amino acids. Trimming cost V 2 bases and J 9 bases, with 14 bases left between them. The germline CDR1 and CDR2 sequences are SGHAT and FQNNGV.